Following are 21 T cell receptor beta chains from one sample sequenced in a study of beta chain features in type 1 diabetes. Points from the study as a whole: Moderate but significant shortening of TCRB CDR3s was recorded in all four CD4+ subsets from Type 1 diabetes patients.

TCRB transcripts that were expressed got sequenced, as all of the isolated RNA had been reverse transcribed. Repertoires were generated with immunoSEQ multiplex PCR, while TCRdb's copy carries only in-frame clones and drops some. The sample has 680,000 or so clones, around an eighth seen once; the top ten hold 0.022%. Which antigens these TCRs recognize remains unknown. Sequenced material: naive CD4+ T cells from blood. The receptors here all came from a man aged 18 to 35 with type 1 diabetes.

This chain links TRBV30 with TRBJ1-3; D unresolved. This CDR3 comprises 13 residues. Germline V CDR1 and CDR2: GTSNPN, SVGIG (reference sequence). The ends were cut back, 5 bases at V and 0 bases at J, with 8 bases in the middle. The CDR3 protein is CAWEQSSGNTIYF. In DNA form, the CDR3 reads TGTGCCTGGGAACAGAGCTCTGGAAACACCATATATTTT. The full variable domain, completed using reference TRBV30 and TRBJ1-3, is SQTIHQWPATLVQPVGSPLSLECTVEGTSNPNLYWYRQAAGRGLQLLFYSVGIGQISSEVPQNLSASRPQDRQFILSSKKLLLSDSGFYLCAWEQSSGNTIYFGEGSWLTVV.

The chain carries TRBV28 and TRBJ2-7; 7 bases fit TRBD1. Germline assignment: CDR1 MDHEN and CDR2 SYDVKM. V lost 5 bases to trimming and J lost 2 bases; unmatched junction nucleotides: 6. This CDR3 has 14 amino acids. CDR3 in amino acids: CASSQGQPTYEQYF. The CDR3 nucleotides are TGTGCCAGCAGTCAGGGACAGCCTACCTACGAGCAGTACTTC.

This clone has only a few counts. The chain uses TRBV19 and TRBJ1-2, with D tentatively TRBD1 (6 bases). The CDR3 runs to 14 residues. Looked up from germline, CDR1 is LNHDA and CDR2 is SQIVND (reference sequence). Trimming pared 5 bases from V and 3 bases from J, leaving 13 bases between. CDR3 bases: TGTGCCAGTAGTTACGGACAGAGATACTATGGCTACACCTTC. It encodes CASSYGQRYYGYTF.

This clone showed up just a few times. The J gene is TRBJ2-5, the V gene TRBV6-5; D not certain. This CDR3 has 14 residues. CDR1 is MNHEY, CDR2 SVGAGI, per germline. V was cut by 0 bases and J by 6 bases, with 11 bases left in between. DNA of the CDR3: TGTGCCAGCAGTTACTCGAAACGGTTCCAGACCCAGTACTTC. This sequence encodes CASSYSKRFQTQYF.

The genes are TRBV7-9 and TRBJ2-3; the D is unclear. Germline CDR1 and CDR2: SEHNR and FQNEAQ (reference sequence). The CDR3 has 14 amino acids. V lost 3 bases and J lost 4, with 11 bases in between. DNA of the CDR3: TGTGCCAGCAGCTTCAGTGGGTATCCAGATACGCAGTATTTT. This translates into CASSFSGYPDTQYF.

This clone was picked up a small number of times. The chain links TRBV7-9 to TRBJ1-2; tentatively, D is TRBD1 (5 bases). V dropped 4 bases and J dropped 6 bases, with 9 bases sitting between them. The V gene's germline CDR1 is SEHNR and CDR2 FQNEAQ (reference sequence). This CDR3 spans 12 amino acids. CDR3 protein: CASSSSGNGYTF. CDR3 bases: TGTGCCAGCAGCTCCTCAGGGAATGGCTACACCTTC.

The V call is TRBV29-1, the J call TRBJ2-2; 9 nucleotides match TRBD1. Per germline, CDR1 SQVTM and CDR2 ANQGSEA. CDR3 length: 14 residues. V lost 7 bases to trimming and J lost 3 bases; unmatched junction nucleotides: 6. The CDR3 is CSAQQGADTGELFF. The CDR3, as DNA: TGCAGCGCCCAACAGGGGGCGGACACCGGGGAGCTGTTTTTT.

The rearrangement links TRBV7-9 to TRBJ1-2, with D tentatively TRBD1 (6 bases). V was clipped by 3 bases and J by 5 bases, with 13 bases between them. CDR1 is SEHNR, CDR2 FQNEAQ, per germline (reference sequence). This CDR3 is 14 amino acids long. CDR3 nucleotide sequence: TGTGCCAGCAGCTTTTCCGGGGGCCGGTATGGCTACACCTTC. It codes for CASSFSGGRYGYTF.

The J gene is TRBJ2-5, the V gene TRBV6-5; D gene uncertain. The CDR3 covers 11 residues. V was shortened by 4 bases and J by 8 bases, with 8 bases between the two germline ends. Germline lookup yields CDR1 MNHEY and CDR2 SVGAGI. The CDR3 DNA is TGTGCCAGCAGTTCGACACCAACCCAGTACTTC. It is translated as CASSSTPTQYF.

A few counts support this clone. The rearrangement links TRBV18 to TRBJ2-3; TRBD1 matches 8 bases. Looked up from germline, CDR1 is KGHSH and CDR2 is LQKENI. V lost 5 bases, J lost 3 bases, and 13 bases stayed unmatched. This CDR3 contains 17 residues. CDR3 protein: CASSSSPPGGATDTQYF. CDR3 DNA: TGTGCCAGCTCATCCTCCCCCCCAGGGGGCGCAACAGATACGCAGTATTTT. Looking up the rest from reference TRBV18 and TRBJ2-3 gives the full variable domain: NAGVMQNPRHLVRRRGQEARLRCSPMKGHSHVYWYRQLPEEGLKFMVYLQKENIIDESGMPKERFSAEFPKEGPSILRIQQVVRGDSAAYFCASSSSPPGGATDTQYFGPGTRLTVL.

The gene calls are TRBV4-2 and TRBJ1-2; TRBD1 aligns across 8 bases. CDR3 size: 15 residues. Trimming cost V 4 bases and J 2 bases; bases outside gene matches: 6. Germline V gives CDR1 LGHNA, CDR2 YNFKEQ. The CDR3 is CASSPSDRVNYGYTF. DNA for the CDR3: TGTGCCAGCAGCCCCTCGGACAGGGTAAACTATGGCTACACCTTC.

This clone occurred a few times. The V and J genes are TRBV7-3 and TRBJ2-3; 9 bases line up with TRBD1. Germline CDR1 SGHTA, CDR2 FQGTGA. J was trimmed by 4 bases and V by 5 bases; bases with no gene match: 7. There are 15 residues in the CDR3. The CDR3 protein is CASSGQGTRADTQYF. CDR3 nucleotide sequence: TGTGCCAGCAGCGGACAGGGGACAAGGGCAGATACGCAGTATTTT.

This clone was recorded a few times. V and J are TRBV6-1 and TRBJ2-1; D is possibly TRBD2 (7 bases). CDR1 MNHNS and CDR2 SASEGT come from the germline V gene. Trimming took off 2 bases at V and 1 base at J, with 15 bases between the two ends. The CDR3 is 17 residues long. The CDR3 reads CASSEYLGGLSYNEQFF. CDR3 DNA sequence: TGTGCCAGCAGTGAATACCTGGGGGGGCTTTCCTACAATGAGCAGTTCTTC.

This clone has just a few counts. The chain links TRBV5-4 to TRBJ2-7; D uncertain. This CDR3 spans 15 amino acids. V lost 1 base to trimming and J lost 0 bases, with 11 bases between them. Per germline, CDR1 SGHNT and CDR2 YYREEE (reference sequence). As DNA, the CDR3 is TGTGCCAGCAGCTTGAGGCCACCCTTCTCCTACGAGCAGTACTTC. Its translation is CASSLRPPFSYEQYF.

The rearrangement uses TRBV6-1 and TRBJ2-3; D remains unclear. V was trimmed by 4 bases and J by 1 base, leaving 9 bases between them. CDR3 length: 14 residues. Germline V gives CDR1 MNHNS, CDR2 SASEGT. CDR3 loop: CASSGPTRTDTQYF. In DNA, the CDR3 is TGTGCCAGCAGTGGCCCGACCCGCACAGATACGCAGTATTTT.

The chain uses TRBV18 and TRBJ2-5; 7 nucleotides match TRBD1. This CDR3 is built from 14 residues. Per germline, CDR1 KGHSH and CDR2 LQKENI. The junction had 4 bases not matched to a gene; V was cut back by 4 bases and J by 2 bases. CDR3 region: CASSRDRAQETQYF. Written as DNA, the CDR3 is TGTGCCAGCTCACGTGACAGGGCGCAAGAGACCCAGTACTTC.

V gene TRBV30 combines with J gene TRBJ2-3; the match to TRBD2 covers 7 bases. The length of the CDR3 is 15 residues. From germline, CDR1 is GTSNPN and CDR2 SVGIG (reference sequence). V dropped 0 bases and J dropped 1; count of bases not matched to a gene: 4. The CDR3 sequence is CAWSVAGWGTDTQYF. CDR3 sequence (DNA): TGTGCCTGGAGTGTAGCGGGGTGGGGCACAGATACGCAGTATTTT.

V usage is TRBV5-1 and J usage is TRBJ2-5; D could derive from TRBD1 or TRBD2 (5 bases each). Trimming removed 2 bases from V and 4 bases from J, with 12 bases in between. This CDR3 has 14 residues. Germline CDR1 SGHRS, CDR2 YFSETQ. The CDR3: CASSLGTTTETQYF. The DNA for the CDR3 is TGCGCCAGCAGCTTAGGGACCACCACAGAGACCCAGTACTTC.

In its sample, this clone was seen a few times. This sequence joins TRBV25-1 and TRBJ2-5; D may be TRBD2 (7 bases). The DNA end lines up better with TRBJ2-7; the J call may be wrong. In germline, CDR1 is MGHDK, CDR2 SYGVNS. The CDR3 has 15 residues. CDR3 protein: CASTSSLGGGYEQYF. The CDR3 DNA follows: TGTGCCAGCACCTCGTCTTTGGGAGGGGGTTACGAGCAGTACTTC.

The CDR3 here is CAWERPSGGRTQYF. Here the CDR3 DNA reads TGTGCCTGGGAAAGGCCTAGCGGGGGTCGGACCCAGTACTTC. J is TRBJ2-5 and V is TRBV30, with 10 bases that match TRBD2. This CDR3 has 14 residues. V lost 5 bases, J lost 7 bases, and 10 bases stayed unmatched. Per the germline V gene, CDR1 is GTSNPN and CDR2 is SVGIG (reference sequence).

The chain employs TRBV4-1 and TRBJ2-4, with D possibly called TRBD1 or TRBD2 (6 bases each). The CDR3 covers 13 residues. The V end was cut by 0 bases, the J end by 7 bases, with 7 bases between. Germline V gene data show CDR1 as MGHRA and CDR2 as YSYEKL. CDR3 sequence: CASSQEGGNIQYF. CDR3 DNA sequence: TGCGCCAGCAGCCAAGAAGGGGGGAACATTCAGTACTTC.